The clone carrying this T cell receptor beta chain was seen only once. For unsorted PBMC, 250 to 350 ng DNA per replicate equaled roughly 31,000 T cell genomes. Clones were read by immunoSEQ multiplex PCR, and TCRdb kept only the in-frame ones, dropping some. The data show about half a million clones, roughly 78% seen once. This entry is derived from a study of shared clonotypes between healthy human individuals. CDR3 size: 13 residues. Trimming removed 5 bases at V and 3 bases at J, with 9 bases between. Germline CDR1 SGHNT, CDR2 YENEEA. All donors qualified as healthy HIV-negative adults and had experienced no recent acute infections or vaccinations. Donors comprised only Caucasian adults living in Nashville, Tennessee.

The origin of this receptor is a woman in her thirties or forties in good health. Some clones in this sample may be carry-over from other donors' samples. The material sequenced was PBMCs. This chain links TRBV11-3 with TRBJ2-3, with D possibly TRBD1 on 5 matching bases. The CDR3 DNA follows: TGTGCCAGCAGCCAGGACAATACAGATACGCAGTATTTT. It codes for CASSQDNTDTQYF. The entire variable domain, with the rest obtained from reference TRBV11-3 and TRBJ2-3, is as follows: EAGVVQSPRYKIIEKKQPVAFWCNPISGHNTLYWYLQNLGQGPELLIRYENEEAVDDSQLPKDRFSAERLKGVDSTLKIQPAELGDSAVYLCASSQDNTDTQYFGPGTRLTVL.